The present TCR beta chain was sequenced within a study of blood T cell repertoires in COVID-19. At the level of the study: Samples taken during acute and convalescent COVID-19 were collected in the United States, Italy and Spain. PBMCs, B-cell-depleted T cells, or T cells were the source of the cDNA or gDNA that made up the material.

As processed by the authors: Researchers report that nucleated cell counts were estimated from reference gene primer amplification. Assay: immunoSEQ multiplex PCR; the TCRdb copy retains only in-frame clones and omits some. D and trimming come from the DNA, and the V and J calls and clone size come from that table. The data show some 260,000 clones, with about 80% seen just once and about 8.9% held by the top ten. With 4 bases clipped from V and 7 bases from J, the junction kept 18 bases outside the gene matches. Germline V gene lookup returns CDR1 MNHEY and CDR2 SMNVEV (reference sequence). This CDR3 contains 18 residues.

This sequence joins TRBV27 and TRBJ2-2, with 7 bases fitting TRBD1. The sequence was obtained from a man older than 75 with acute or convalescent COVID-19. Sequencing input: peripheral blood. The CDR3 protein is CASSSPFGAGGRGGELFF. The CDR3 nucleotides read TGTGCCAGCAGTTCGCCTTTCGGGGCAGGGGGACGGGGCGGGGAGCTGTTTTTT.